The 32 T cell receptor beta chains below all came from one sample that was sequenced in a study of cytotoxic CD8 clonotypes in ibrutinib-treated CLL. Clones were read by immunoSEQ multiplex PCR, and TCRdb kept only the in-frame ones, dropping some. The sample shows around 130,000 clones, around 84% of them seen only once. The sample here was PBMCs, taken after 24 months of ibrutinib treatment. Receptors originate from a human donor with chronic lymphocytic leukemia.

This chain connects TRBV30 to TRBJ1-4; maybe TRBD1 (6 bases). V lost 0 bases, J lost 7 bases, and 9 bases lay in between. The CDR3 totals 13 residues. Germline V gene sequence: CDR1 GTSNPN, CDR2 SVGIG (reference sequence). CDR3 residues: CAWSVAGAEKLFF. For the CDR3, the DNA is TGTGCCTGGAGTGTAGCAGGGGCTGAAAAACTGTTTTTT. The complete variable domain, with remaining parts taken from reference TRBV30 and TRBJ1-4, reads SQTIHQWPATLVQPVGSPLSLECTVEGTSNPNLYWYRQAAGRGLQLLFYSVGIGQISSEVPQNLSASRPQDRQFILSSKKLLLSDSGFYLCAWSVAGAEKLFFGSGTQLSVL.

The chain links TRBV6-5 to TRBJ1-2; possibly TRBD1 for D (5 bases). V was trimmed by 4 bases and J by 4 bases, leaving 13 bases between them. The CDR3 loop spans 14 amino acids. Germline-derived CDR1 and CDR2 are MNHEY and SVGAGI. For the CDR3, the DNA is TGTGCCAGCAGTTCCTCGGGGGGTGGCTATGGCTACACCTTC. It translates to CASSSSGGGYGYTF.

The genes are TRBV18 and TRBJ2-2, with 7 bases that match TRBD1. The V segment lost 1 base and the J segment 2 bases; nucleotides outside the gene matches: 1. Germline loops: CDR1 KGHSH, CDR2 LQKENI. CDR3 length equals 15 residues. In nucleotides, the CDR3 is TGTGCCAGCTCACCACGGGACAGAAACACCGGGGAGCTGTTTTTT. Amino acids: CASSPRDRNTGELFF. Full variable domain (outside the CDR3, taken from reference TRBV18 and TRBJ2-2): NAGVMQNPRHLVRRRGQEARLRCSPMKGHSHVYWYRQLPEEGLKFMVYLQKENIIDESGMPKERFSAEFPKEGPSILRIQQVVRGDSAAYFCASSPRDRNTGELFFGEGSRLTVL.

The chain recombines TRBV4-1 with TRBJ2-4, with D possibly TRBD2 on 6 matching bases. Trimming took off 1 base at V and 6 bases at J, with 7 bases between the two ends. The CDR3 runs to 13 residues. Looked up from germline, CDR1 is MGHRA and CDR2 is YSYEKL. CDR3 bases: TGCGCCAGCAGCCAAGTTAGCGGAAACATTCAGTACTTC. Translated, it gives CASSQVSGNIQYF.

This clone was found once. The CDR3: CASSLDKAGYNEQFF. CDR3 nucleotide sequence: TGTGCCAGCAGTTTAGACAAAGCCGGTTACAATGAGCAGTTCTTC. The chain links TRBV27 to TRBJ2-1; D is ambiguous. Germline V gives CDR1 MNHEY, CDR2 SMNVEV (reference sequence). The length of the CDR3 is 15 residues. The germline V and J ends were trimmed by 2 bases and 4 bases, with 12 bases remaining between them.

The chain recombines TRBV5-4 with TRBJ2-1, with 9 nucleotides matching TRBD2. CDR3 length equals 16 residues. V was clipped by 5 bases and J by 7 bases; unmatched bases: 13. Germline assignment: CDR1 SGHNT and CDR2 YYREEE (reference sequence). The CDR3 DNA follows: TGTGCCAGCAGTCAATTGGGCGGGGGGGCTTTTAATGAGCAGTTCTTC. Its protein product is CASSQLGGGAFNEQFF.

CDR3 sequence: CASALAGGQYEQYF. DNA for the CDR3: TGTGCTAGTGCCCTAGCGGGGGGGCAGTACGAGCAGTACTTC. V gene TRBV12-5 combines with J gene TRBJ2-7, with 12 bases fitting TRBD2. Losses at the gene ends were 7 bases for V and 4 bases for J; bases not matched to a gene: 5. The V gene's germline CDR1 is LGHNT and CDR2 FRNRAP. The CDR3 runs 14 residues.

The chain is built from TRBV15 and TRBJ1-5; D gene unclear. The CDR3 runs 17 residues. The V end lost 0 bases, the J end lost 0 bases, and 12 bases lay between the germline ends. Per germline, CDR1 LNHNV and CDR2 YYDKDF (reference sequence). The CDR3 region is CATSRDQVTGSNQPQHF. The CDR3 DNA reads as TGTGCCACCAGCAGAGATCAAGTGACCGGTAGCAATCAGCCCCAGCATTTT.

This chain joins TRBV6-6 and TRBJ2-3; D call uncertain. V lost 5 bases, J lost 3 bases, and 9 bases lay in between. CDR3 length: 13 amino acids. CDR1 is MNHNY and CDR2 is SVGAGI in the germline V gene (reference sequence). The CDR3 nucleotides are TGTGCCAGCAGTGGACCTGAAACAGATACGCAGTATTTT. It yields the protein CASSGPETDTQYF.

The rearrangement links TRBV28 to TRBJ2-5, with 7 bases that match TRBD1. The trim removed 4 bases at V and 4 bases at J, leaving 6 bases unmatched. Per the germline V gene, CDR1 is MDHEN and CDR2 is SYDVKM. The CDR3 runs 14 residues. CDR3 sequence (DNA): TGTGCCAGCAGTTCGCAGGGGGTAATAGAGACCCAGTACTTC. It yields the protein CASSSQGVIETQYF. Complete variable domain (other parts from reference TRBV28 and TRBJ2-5): DVKVTQSSRYLVKRTGEKVFLECVQDMDHENMFWYRQDPGLGLRLIYFSYDVKMKEKGDIPEGYSVSREKKERFSLILESASTNQTSMYLCASSSQGVIETQYFGPGTRLLVL.

This chain links TRBV11-2 with TRBJ2-1; 9 bases agree with TRBD2. The CDR3 has 15 amino acids. V dropped 0 bases and J dropped 4; count of bases not matched to a gene: 1. CDR1 is SGHAT and CDR2 is FQNNGV in the germline V gene. CDR3: CASSLETSGYNEQFF. The DNA of the CDR3 is TGTGCCAGCAGCTTAGAGACTAGCGGATACAATGAGCAGTTCTTC.

This clone was picked up many times. The chain couples TRBV18 to TRBJ2-7; TRBD1 agrees at 9 bases. The CDR3 spans 15 residues. Germline V gene sequence: CDR1 KGHSH, CDR2 LQKENI. The V and J ends lost 6 bases and 0 bases, in that order; junction bases with no gene match: 6. The CDR3 DNA follows: TGTGCCAGCTCCGCCGGGACAGGGCTCTCCTACGAGCAGTACTTC. Its translation is CASSAGTGLSYEQYF.

This chain uses TRBV6-1 with TRBJ2-6; 9 bases line up with TRBD1. The germline gives CDR1 MNHNS, CDR2 SASEGT. This CDR3 has 19 amino acids. V lost 4 bases, J lost 0 bases, and 10 bases stayed unmatched. CDR3 amino acids: CASSGGQGQLGSGANVLTF. In DNA, the CDR3 is TGTGCCAGCAGTGGGGGACAGGGCCAATTGGGCTCTGGGGCCAACGTCCTGACTTTC.

The chain joins TRBV6-4 to TRBJ2-3; D is possibly TRBD1 (5 bases). Germline V lookup: CDR1 MRHNA, CDR2 SNTAGT. V was trimmed by 2 bases and J by 4 bases, leaving 7 bases between them. The CDR3 runs to 13 residues. CDR3 in amino acids: CASSDKGPDTQYF. In DNA, the CDR3 is TGTGCCAGCAGTGACAAGGGGCCAGATACGCAGTATTTT.

Written as DNA, the CDR3 is TGTGCCAGCAGTTGGACAGACCAATCGAACACTGAAGCTTTCTTT. Amino acids: CASSWTDQSNTEAFF. This chain connects TRBV6-5 to TRBJ1-1, with a tentative D call TRBD1 (6 bases). V lost 4 bases, J lost 1 base, and 13 bases lay in between. Germline lookup yields CDR1 MNHEY and CDR2 SVGAGI. The CDR3 loop spans 15 amino acids.

The chain carries TRBV18 and TRBJ1-2; D is perhaps TRBD1 (5 bases). Trimming stripped 0 bases from V and 5 bases from J, with 13 bases between. The CDR3 runs 15 residues. The germline CDR1 and CDR2 sequences are KGHSH and LQKENI. The CDR3 sequence is CASSPPGWGEYGYTF. In DNA form, the CDR3 reads TGTGCCAGCTCACCACCGGGCTGGGGGGAATATGGCTACACCTTC.

V usage is TRBV5-6 and J usage is TRBJ2-7; D is undetermined. The CDR3 is 14 residues long. Trimming removed 5 bases at V and 2 bases at J, with 14 bases between. Germline V gene sequence: CDR1 SGHDT, CDR2 YYEEEE. The CDR3 loop is CASRPWSNTYEQYF. As DNA, the CDR3 is TGTGCCAGCAGACCCTGGTCCAACACCTACGAGCAGTACTTC. Supplemented by reference TRBV5-6 and TRBJ2-7, the full variable domain reads DAGVTQSPTHLIKTRGQQVTLRCSPKSGHDTVSWYQQALGQGPQFIFQYYEEEERQRGNFPDRFSGHQFPNYSSELNVNALLLGDSALYLCASRPWSNTYEQYFGPGTRLTVT.

V usage is TRBV9 and J usage is TRBJ2-3; TRBD2 is a possible D gene (5 bases). The V end lost 7 bases, the J end lost 1 base, and 10 bases lay between the germline ends. CDR3 size: 13 residues. CDR1 and CDR2 from the germline V gene are SGDLS and YYNGEE. The CDR3 is CASSGVGTDTQYF. The CDR3 bases are TGTGCCAGCTCCGGGGTTGGCACAGATACGCAGTATTTT.

In regard to this clone: Other DNA sequences from this sample encode an identical CDR3 as well. The chain has TRBV28 and TRBJ1-2; possibly TRBD1 for D (5 bases). The germline V gene has CDR1 MDHEN and CDR2 SYDVKM. With 3 bases removed from V and 2 bases from J, the gap between germline ends came to 10 bases. The CDR3 consists of 14 residues. The CDR3 spells CASSFGGGNYGYTF. As DNA, the CDR3 is TGTGCCAGCAGTTTTGGGGGGGGAAACTATGGCTACACCTTC.

This clone occurred a few times. The genes are TRBV10-3 and TRBJ2-2; 8 bases are shared with TRBD1. After removal of 0 bases from V and 0 bases from J, the junction contained 6 bases not matched to a gene. CDR1 is ENHRY and CDR2 is SYGVKD in the germline V gene. This CDR3 region has 18 residues. CDR3 sequence reads: CAISESGGQGTNTGELFF. The DNA of the CDR3 is TGTGCCATCAGTGAGTCGGGAGGACAGGGCACGAACACCGGGGAGCTGTTTTTT.

The CDR3 DNA reads as TGTGCCAGCAGCTTAGGTCTAGCGGGGCCCACAGATACGCAGTATTTT. This codes for CASSLGLAGPTDTQYF. The V and J genes are TRBV7-8 and TRBJ2-3; TRBD2 matches 9 bases. CDR3 length equals 16 residues. The J segment lost 2 bases and the V segment lost 1 base, leaving 4 bases of the junction unmatched. Per the germline V gene, CDR1 is SGHVS and CDR2 is FQNEAQ.

About this clone: In the same sample, other DNA sequences code for this CDR3. This chain joins TRBV18 and TRBJ2-5; no clear D gene. CDR3 length: 11 amino acids. Germline V gene data show CDR1 as KGHSH and CDR2 as LQKENI. The ends were cut back, 6 bases at V and 3 bases at J, with 5 bases in the middle. The CDR3 coding sequence is TGTGCCAGCTCCCGCGAAGAGACCCAGTACTTC. Translating it yields CASSREETQYF.

This sequence joins TRBV6-5 and TRBJ1-2, with TRBD1 identical over 7 bases. The germline gives CDR1 MNHEY, CDR2 SVGAGI. The CDR3 spans 13 residues. The junction had 4 bases not matched to a gene; V was cut back by 9 bases and J by 0 bases. The CDR3 sequence is CASWTGTNYGYTF. CDR3 nucleotide sequence: TGTGCCAGTTGGACAGGTACTAACTATGGCTACACCTTC.

V is TRBV4-2 and J is TRBJ2-1; no clear D. CDR1 is LGHNA, CDR2 YNFKEQ, per germline. Trimming removed 0 bases at V and 8 bases at J, with 11 bases between. CDR3 size: 14 residues. CDR3 DNA: TGTGCCAGCAGCCAAGATTGGATCGCTGATGAGCAGTTCTTC. It codes for CASSQDWIADEQFF.

This chain links TRBV6-5 with TRBJ2-6; D is undetermined. Deletions cut 2 bases from V and 4 bases from J, with 9 bases between. CDR3 length equals 15 residues. Germline CDR1 MNHEY, CDR2 SVGAGI. The CDR3 here is CASSYTRRGANVLTF. The CDR3 coding sequence is TGTGCCAGCAGTTACACTCGTCGAGGGGCCAACGTCCTGACTTTC.

The V and J genes are TRBV4-3 and TRBJ1-1; 7 positions agree with TRBD1. The V and J ends lost 1 base and 6 bases, in that order; junction bases with no gene match: 8. The CDR3 loop spans 15 amino acids. CDR1 LGHNA and CDR2 YSLEER come from the germline V gene. In DNA, the CDR3 is TGCGCCAGCAGCCAAGTCGGGCAGGGGGTTCCTGAAGCTTTCTTT. Protein product: CASSQVGQGVPEAFF.

This chain uses TRBV7-8 with TRBJ2-5, with D possibly TRBD1 on 5 matching bases. The J call is doubtful: the DNA matches TRBJ2-7 better. Germline lookup yields CDR1 SGHVS and CDR2 FQNEAQ. CDR3 length: 13 residues. CDR3 DNA sequence: TGTGCCAGCAGCCCCAGGGTAGGCGACGAGCAGTACTTC. Amino acid sequence: CASSPRVGDEQYF.

This chain links TRBV7-8 with TRBJ2-5; D is unclear. The CDR3 runs to 13 residues. The germline CDR1 and CDR2 sequences are SGHVS and FQNEAQ. V was pared by 1 base and J by 5 bases, with 8 bases between. The CDR3 bases are TGTGCCAGCAGCTTAGTGCTGGGGGAGACCCAGTACTTC. It is translated as CASSLVLGETQYF.

The chain is built from TRBV4-1 and TRBJ2-7; D possibly uses TRBD1 or TRBD2 (6 bases each). Per the germline V gene, CDR1 is MGHRA and CDR2 is YSYEKL. Between the trimmed V and J ends, which lost 0 bases and 2 bases, there was a span of 14 bases. The CDR3 is 16 amino acids. The CDR3 DNA is TGCGCCAGCAGCCAAGAATCGGAGGGGGTCACCTACGAGCAGTACTTC. This translates into CASSQESEGVTYEQYF.

The rearrangement uses TRBV4-3 and TRBJ1-1; 11 bases are a match to TRBD1. Trimming removed 1 base from V and 1 base from J; junction bases left unmatched: 8. The CDR3 runs to 18 residues. Germline CDR1 is LGHNA and CDR2 is YSLEER. CDR3 sequence: CASSQGLGQGAGNTEAFF. CDR3 DNA sequence: TGCGCCAGCAGCCAAGGGCTCGGACAGGGGGCCGGGAACACTGAAGCTTTCTTT.

The genes are TRBV10-3 and TRBJ1-2; D gene uncertain. Trimming shortened V by 3 bases and J by 8 bases, and 10 bases separated the two germline ends. The CDR3 length is 12 residues. Germline V lookup: CDR1 ENHRY, CDR2 SYGVKD. As DNA, the CDR3 is TGTGCCATCAGTGAAGCAAATTGGGGCTACACCTTC. Amino acids: CAISEANWGYTF.

The genes are TRBV5-1 and TRBJ1-4; D uncertain. The CDR3 covers 14 residues. Trimming stripped 0 bases from V and 3 bases from J, with 6 bases between. Germline V CDR1 and CDR2: SGHRS, YFSETQ. The CDR3 nucleotides read TGCGCCAGCAGCTTGGACGGCTCTAATGAAAAACTGTTTTTT. Protein sequence: CASSLDGSNEKLFF.